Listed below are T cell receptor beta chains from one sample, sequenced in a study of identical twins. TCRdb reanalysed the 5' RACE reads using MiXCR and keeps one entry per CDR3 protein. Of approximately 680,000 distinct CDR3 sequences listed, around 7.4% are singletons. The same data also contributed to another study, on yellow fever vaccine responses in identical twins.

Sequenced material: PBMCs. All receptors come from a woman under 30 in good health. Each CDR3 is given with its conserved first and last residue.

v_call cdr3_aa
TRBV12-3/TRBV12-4 CASSSTGRNQPQHF
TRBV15 CATSRDWGDTEAFF
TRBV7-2 CASNLGEAGKNIQYF
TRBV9 CASSVDHLGRETQYF
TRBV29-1 CSVEQGPSYEQYF
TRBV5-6 CASSPVRGQGASWRVNEQFF
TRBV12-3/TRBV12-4 CASSPMTGPAKNIQYF
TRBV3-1 CASSLREGYEQYF
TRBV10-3 CAISERGTEAFF
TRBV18 CASSPNDGPQPQHF
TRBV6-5 CASSYYGEQYF
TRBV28 CASSFPSVSYEQYF
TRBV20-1 CSARDPGTSTDTQYF
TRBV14 CASSQLQGGASPWNTEAFF
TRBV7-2 CASSLSVLRGSSYEQYF
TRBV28 CASRPPQGTYEQYF
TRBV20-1 CSARTTGGSYNSPLHF
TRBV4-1 CASSQDMNAPEQFF
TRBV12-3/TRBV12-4 CASSPDWEQYF
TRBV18 CASSPQWVNTEAFF
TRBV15 CATSPGGLEQFF
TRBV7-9 CASTIYSGASEDTQYF
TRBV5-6 CASSPGPGTGNNEQFF
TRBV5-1 CASSLGYGTSGNNEQFF
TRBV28 CASSLFTDRGAEAFF
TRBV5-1 CASSLSRTANTGELFF
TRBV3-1 CASSQRLSGGIATQYF
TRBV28 CASSYSGRIPGELFF
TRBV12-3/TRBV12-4 CASYNRVTYGYTF
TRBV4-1 CASSQVRGGSWLFF
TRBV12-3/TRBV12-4 CASSQPYRGPGELFF
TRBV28 CASSPFGGYYHEQFF